The clone carrying this TCR beta chain has a single count. Enrolled through a virtual design, the participants were between about 18 and 100 years of age and came from 24 US areas. The data are from a study of blood T cell repertoires in COVID-19. About the research overall: From the United States, Italy and Spain came samples of acute and convalescent COVID-19.

Libraries were prepared by immunoSEQ multiplex PCR; TCRdb keeps only in-frame clonotypes and omits some of them. The data hold hundreds of thousands of clones, with 83% observed a single time. Germline CDR1 SGHRS, CDR2 YFSETQ. The CDR3 is made up of 15 amino acids. V lost 0 bases and J 8 bases, leaving 15 bases between the germline ends. What was sequenced was PBMCs or T cells enriched from blood (not recorded which). The chain combines TRBV5-1 with TRBJ2-1; weak D call: TRBD2 (5 bases). The clonotype originates from a woman aged 45-65 years who had been exposed to COVID-19. The CDR3 sequence is CASSLAGGPTDEQFF. CDR3 nucleotides: TGCGCCAGCAGCTTGGCCGGAGGTCCCACAGATGAGCAGTTCTTC. The full variable domain, completed using reference TRBV5-1 and TRBJ2-1, is KAGVTQTPRYLIKTRGQQVTLSCSPISGHRSVSWYQQTPGQGLQFLFEYFSETQRNKGNFPGRFSGRQFSNSRSEMNVSTLELGDSALYLCASSLAGGPTDEQFFGPGTRLTVL.